The source of this TCR beta chain is a study of T cell responses to AZD1222 COVID-19 vaccine. Study observations and caveats: Among those given AZD1222, only six or seven were seropositive at baseline. White British people made up most donors, females outnumbered males, and clonal diversity was possibly underestimated. Repertoire collection took place solely once the T cell response had peaked.

With regard to this clone: Its antigen is currently unknown.

Profiling relied on immunoSEQ multiplex PCR, and the TCRdb table lists in-frame clones only, not all of them. The table has about 110,000 clones, about 90% seen once. The length of the CDR3 is 15 residues. Germline CDR1 reads SGHRS; CDR2 reads YFSETQ. Trimming removed 8 bases from V and 8 bases from J; junction bases left unmatched: 8. This specimen was peripheral blood, taken on day 0 of AZD1222 vaccination. This TCR was sampled from an adult in good health. The rearrangement links TRBV5-1 to TRBJ2-1; 15 positions agree with TRBD2. CDR3 sequence (DNA): TGCGCCAGTGGACTAGCGGGGGGGCCGGGCCATGAGCAGTTCTTC. Protein: CASGLAGGPGHEQFF.